This T cell receptor beta chain was observed in a study of cytomegalovirus exposure and HLA in healthy donors. Study results and caveats: 164 TCR beta chains were listed as cytomegalovirus-associated. Later on, an analysis showed TCR association rates differing by HLA locus, with DRB1 the most and HLA-C the fewest. Confirmation was obtained in vitro that a few CMV-associated chains are specific for CMV antigens.

The PCR made use of 60 Vbeta and 13 Jbeta primers. Libraries were prepared by immunoSEQ multiplex PCR; TCRdb keeps only in-frame clonotypes and omits some of them. This table holds approximately 200,000 clones. The CDR3 has 15 residues. Germline V gives CDR1 LNHDA, CDR2 SQIVND (reference sequence). J was trimmed by 3 bases and V by 6 bases; bases with no gene match: 9. With regard to this clone: What it binds is not known.

This chain connects TRBV19 to TRBJ2-7; 9 bases are shared with TRBD1. This receptor was identified in a boy younger than 18 in good health and CMV-seronegative. The material sequenced was PBMCs. DNA for the CDR3: TGTGCCAGTAGCTGGACAGGGGCAGAAAGCTACGAGCAGTACTTC. This sequence encodes CASSWTGAESYEQYF.